The clone carrying this T cell receptor beta chain has only a few counts. Its antigen is unknown. This CDR3 spans 15 amino acids. V lost 5 bases and J lost 5, with 18 bases in between. Germline V gene sequence: CDR1 DFQATT, CDR2 SNEGSKA (reference sequence). The sample comes from a study of T-cell reconstitution after alpha-beta-depleted transplantation in children. Study-wide results and limits: A year post-transplant, T-cell counts and diversity derived mostly from newly produced T cells.

Researchers prepared the TCRbeta library using unique molecular identifiers, the study reports. MiXCR, applied by TCRdb to the PCR reads, yields one record per CDR3 protein. Here the sample spans fewer than 400,000 distinct CDR3 sequences, 20% to 30% being singletons. This material consisted of PBMCs, mostly from graft donor cells, taken 180 days after TCRalphabeta/CD19-depleted stem cell transplant. This clonotype was obtained from a male patient between 10 and 17 years old who had a stem cell transplant for acute lymphoblastic leukemia, so the T cells may come from the graft donor. The V and J genes are TRBV20-1 and TRBJ2-2; perhaps TRBD1 as D (6 bases). CDR3 protein: CSADSTRDTTGELFF. The CDR3 nucleotides read TGCAGTGCTGACTCGACCCGGGACACAACCGGGGAGCTGTTTTTT.